These 14 T cell receptor beta chains were all obtained from the same sample, sequenced in a study of blood T cell repertoires in COVID-19. Produced via immunoSEQ multiplex PCR; TCRdb's table is partial and in-frame only. The repertoire includes some 85,000 clones, around three quarters of them detected once, and roughly a fifth sits in the top ten. The sequenced sample consisted of peripheral blood. These receptors came from an elderly woman with active or convalescent COVID-19.

This chain's CDR3 is CASSLLAGAYEQYF. Here the CDR3 DNA reads TGTGCCAGCAGTCTATTAGCGGGGGCCTACGAGCAGTACTTC. The chain links TRBV28 to TRBJ2-7; 9 nucleotides agree with TRBD2. Germline lookup yields CDR1 MDHEN and CDR2 SYDVKM. The CDR3 has 14 residues. The junction had 4 bases not matched to a gene; V was cut back by 5 bases and J by 2 bases.

The chain couples TRBV7-6 to TRBJ2-7, with a tentative D call TRBD2 (5 bases). The CDR3 is 14 residues long. With 1 base removed from V and 5 bases from J, the gap between germline ends came to 12 bases. CDR1 is SGHVS and CDR2 is FNYEAQ in the germline V gene. The CDR3 spells CASSLVGDLNEQYF. CDR3 nucleotides: TGTGCCAGCAGCTTAGTCGGGGATCTCAACGAGCAGTACTTC. Full variable domain (missing parts from reference TRBV7-6 and TRBJ2-7): GAGVSQSPRYKVTKRGQDVALRCDPISGHVSLYWYRQALGQGPEFLTYFNYEAQQDKSGLPNDRFSAERPEGSISTLTIQRTEQRDSAMYRCASSLVGDLNEQYFGPGTRLTVT.

The chain employs TRBV7-8 and TRBJ2-1, with D perhaps matching TRBD2 (6 bases). Germline V gene lookup returns CDR1 SGHVS and CDR2 FQNEAQ. The CDR3 is made up of 13 amino acids. V was shortened by 4 bases and J by 4 bases, with 8 bases between the two germline ends. The CDR3 DNA sequence: TGTGCCAGCAGCTCGGCGGGATACAATGAGCAGTTCTTC. It specifies CASSSAGYNEQFF. The entire variable domain, with the rest obtained from reference TRBV7-8 and TRBJ2-1, is as follows: GAGVSQSPRYKVAKRGQDVALRCDPISGHVSLFWYQQALGQGPEFLTYFQNEAQLDKSGLPSDRFFAERPEGSVSTLKIQRTQQEDSAVYLCASSSAGYNEQFFGPGTRLTVL.

V and J are TRBV10-3 and TRBJ1-1; 8 bases map to TRBD1. V was pared by 6 bases and J by 1 base, with 4 bases of the junction left unmatched. The germline gives CDR1 ENHRY, CDR2 SYGVKD. CDR3 length: 14 amino acids. The CDR3, as DNA: TGTGCCATCAGGGAGACAGGGGAGAACACTGAAGCTTTCTTT. Translated, it gives CAIRETGENTEAFF.

The count of this clone is one. The chain uses TRBV18 and TRBJ1-1; no definite D call. V lost 5 bases and J 4 bases, leaving 11 bases between the germline ends. The CDR3 sequence is 13 residues long. Germline values: CDR1 KGHSH, CDR2 LQKENI. Written as DNA, the CDR3 is TGTGCCAGCTCATTCGAAGAGTTCACTGAAGCTTTCTTT. Amino acids: CASSFEEFTEAFF. Full variable domain (remainder filled in from reference TRBV18 and TRBJ1-1): NAGVMQNPRHLVRRRGQEARLRCSPMKGHSHVYWYRQLPEEGLKFMVYLQKENIIDESGMPKERFSAEFPKEGPSILRIQQVVRGDSAAYFCASSFEEFTEAFFGQGTRLTVV.

The chain has TRBV27 and TRBJ2-5; TRBD2 agrees at 9 bases. This CDR3 is 15 amino acids long. The germline gives CDR1 MNHEY, CDR2 SMNVEV (reference sequence). Trimming took 5 bases from V and 1 from J; bases not matched to a gene: 5. CDR3 sequence reads: CASSPSTSGQETQYF. In DNA form, the CDR3 reads TGTGCCAGCAGTCCTTCGACTAGCGGCCAAGAGACCCAGTACTTC.

This chain links TRBV4-3 with TRBJ1-6; D gene unclear. Trimming took 0 bases from V and 6 from J, leaving 3 bases between them. Germline lookup yields CDR1 LGHNA and CDR2 YSLEER. The CDR3 sequence is 13 residues long. Written as DNA, the CDR3 is TGCGCCAGCAGCCAAGACGGTAATTCACCCCTCCACTTT. Amino acids: CASSQDGNSPLHF.

The chain links TRBV3-1 (or the pseudogene TRBV3-2) to TRBJ2-1; the match to TRBD2 covers 7 bases. The V and J ends lost 5 bases and 6 bases, in that order; junction bases with no gene match: 10. CDR3 size: 15 residues. CDR1 and CDR2 from the germline V gene are LGHDT and YNNKEL (reference sequence). The CDR3 is CASSLGLGSFNEQFF. CDR3 bases: TGTGCCAGCAGCTTAGGACTAGGTTCTTTCAATGAGCAGTTCTTC.

This clone was recorded only once. The chain has TRBV12-3 or TRBV12-4 and TRBJ2-1; tentatively, D is TRBD1 (5 bases). V was pared by 4 bases and J by 12 bases, with 16 bases between. This CDR3 has 13 amino acids. The CDR3 DNA sequence: TGTGCCAGCAGTTCGTCAGGGTCTAGAGTGCAGTTCTTC. It encodes CASSSSGSRVQFF.

CDR3 in DNA: TGTGCCAGCTCACCAGGGGCCGTCAATCAGCCCCAGCATTTT. This encodes CASSPGAVNQPQHF. This chain links TRBV18 with TRBJ1-5; possibly TRBD1 for D (5 bases). V dropped 2 bases and J dropped 3 bases, with 8 bases sitting between them. The germline V gene has CDR1 KGHSH and CDR2 LQKENI. The CDR3 spans 14 residues.

The chain combines TRBV24-1 with TRBJ1-2, with 7 bases identical to TRBD1. The CDR3 totals 14 residues. V lost 3 bases to trimming and J lost 5 bases; unmatched junction nucleotides: 5. Germline CDR1 and CDR2: KGHDR and SFDVKD. CDR3 in amino acids: CATSDPGRGYGYTF. The CDR3 DNA is TGTGCCACCAGTGATCCGGGCAGGGGGTATGGCTACACCTTC.

J is TRBJ2-2 and V is TRBV30; TRBD1 matches 7 bases. The germline CDR1 and CDR2 sequences are GTSNPN and SVGIG (reference sequence). V shed 4 bases and J 1 base; nucleotides not matched to a gene: 3. There are 14 residues in the CDR3. CDR3 residues: CAWKYRGNTGELFF. DNA for the CDR3: TGTGCCTGGAAATACAGGGGGAACACCGGGGAGCTGTTTTTT.

This clone was found once. This chain connects TRBV7-3 to TRBJ2-2, with 7 bases fitting TRBD1. The CDR3 is 16 amino acids. J gave up 7 bases and V 1 base, and 9 bases lay outside the gene matches. Germline lookup yields CDR1 SGHTA and CDR2 FQGTGA. The CDR3 sequence: CASSLKGANEVGELFF. Written as DNA, the CDR3 is TGTGCCAGCAGCTTAAAGGGGGCCAATGAAGTCGGGGAGCTGTTTTTT.

This clone was observed a single time. This chain links TRBV6-2 or TRBV6-3 with TRBJ2-2; the D gene is possibly TRBD1 (6 bases). CDR1 and CDR2 from the germline V gene are MNHEY and SVGEGT. There are 17 residues in the CDR3. V was cut by 2 bases and J by 2 bases, with 15 bases left in between. This chain's CDR3 is CASSYRQGSLNTGELFF. In DNA form, the CDR3 reads TGTGCCAGCAGTTACCGTCAGGGGTCACTAAACACCGGGGAGCTGTTTTTT.